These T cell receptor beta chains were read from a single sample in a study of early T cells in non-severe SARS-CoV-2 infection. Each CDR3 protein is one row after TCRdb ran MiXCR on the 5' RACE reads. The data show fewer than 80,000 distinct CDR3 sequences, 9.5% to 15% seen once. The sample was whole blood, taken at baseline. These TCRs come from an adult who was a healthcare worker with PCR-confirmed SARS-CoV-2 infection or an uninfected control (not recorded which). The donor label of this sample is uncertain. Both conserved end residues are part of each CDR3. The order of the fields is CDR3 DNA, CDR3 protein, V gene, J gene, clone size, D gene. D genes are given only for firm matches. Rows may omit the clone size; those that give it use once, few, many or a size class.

DNA: TGTGCCAGCAGTTTAGCGTCGACAGGTCGGGCTTTCTTT
CDR3: CASSLASTGRAFF
V: TRBV12-3/TRBV12-4
J: TRBJ1-1
size: NA
D: NA

DNA: TGTGCCAGTAGTATGGCCAGGGGCACCAATCAGCCCCAGCATTTT
CDR3: CASSMARGTNQPQHF
V: TRBV19
J: TRBJ1-5
size: few
D: NA

DNA: TGTGCCAGCAGCTTGGGTAGGGGGCCTCGGGGCAATCAGCCCCAGCATTTT
CDR3: CASSLGRGPRGNQPQHF
V: TRBV5-6
J: TRBJ1-5
size: few
D: TRBD1

DNA: TGCAGTGCCGTTTGGAACACTGAAGCTTTCTTT
CDR3: CSAVWNTEAFF
V: TRBV20-1
J: TRBJ1-1
size: few
D: NA

DNA: TGTGCCATCAGCCCGACAGGGAACACTGAAGCTTTCTTT
CDR3: CAISPTGNTEAFF
V: TRBV10-3
J: TRBJ1-1
size: NA
D: NA

DNA: TGTGCCAGCAGTTACTCGCCCAGGGGGGAGACCCAGTACTTC
CDR3: CASSYSPRGETQYF
V: TRBV6-6
J: TRBJ2-5
size: few
D: TRBD1

DNA: TGTGCCAGCAATACAGGAAACTCTGGAAACACCATATATTTT
CDR3: CASNTGNSGNTIYF
V: TRBV21-1
J: TRBJ1-3
size: few
D: NA

DNA: TGTGCCAGTAGTATGCGTCGGGGGCCTGAGACCCAGTACTTC
CDR3: CASSMRRGPETQYF
V: TRBV19
J: TRBJ2-5
size: few
D: NA

DNA: TGTGCCAGCAGCTTGGAGGCAGAAGAGACCCAGTACTTC
CDR3: CASSLEAEETQYF
V: TRBV5-5
J: TRBJ2-5
size: many
D: NA

DNA: TGCGCCAGCAGTGAGACCCAGCCGGGGGGCAATCAGCCCCAGCATTTT
CDR3: CASSETQPGGNQPQHF
V: TRBV10-2
J: TRBJ1-5
size: NA
D: NA

DNA: TGTGCCTGGAGCCCACAGGGTTCTTGGGAAAAACTGTTTTTT
CDR3: CAWSPQGSWEKLFF
V: TRBV30
J: TRBJ1-4
size: few
D: NA

DNA: TGCGCCAGCAGCCAAGTCCCAGGGCGGGGAAGTACCGGGGAGCTGTTTTTT
CDR3: CASSQVPGRGSTGELFF
V: TRBV4-1
J: TRBJ2-2
size: NA
D: NA

DNA: TGTGCCAGCAGCGTACTTACGGGACAGGGCTCCTACAATGAGCAGTTCTTC
CDR3: CASSVLTGQGSYNEQFF
V: TRBV7-2
J: TRBJ2-1
size: many
D: TRBD1

DNA: TGTGCCAGCAGCCAAGGTAGACAGATTATGAACACTGAAGCTTTCTTT
CDR3: CASSQGRQIMNTEAFF
V: TRBV3-1
J: TRBJ1-1
size: NA
D: NA

DNA: TGCGCCAGCAGCTTGGGAGACAGAGTTAATGTCAATGAGCAGTTCTTC
CDR3: CASSLGDRVNVNEQFF
V: TRBV5-1
J: TRBJ2-1
size: few
D: NA

DNA: TGTGCCAGCAGCTCTACCGGGACACTAGTCAATCAGCCCCAGCATTTT
CDR3: CASSSTGTLVNQPQHF
V: TRBV5-5
J: TRBJ1-5
size: few
D: NA

DNA: TGTGCCAGCAGCGCCTACCGACAGGGAAATCAGCCCCAGCATTTT
CDR3: CASSAYRQGNQPQHF
V: TRBV7-8
J: TRBJ1-5
size: many
D: TRBD1

DNA: TGCGCCAGCAGCTTGGTTAGGGGCTACAATGAGCAGTTCTTC
CDR3: CASSLVRGYNEQFF
V: TRBV5-1
J: TRBJ2-1
size: NA
D: NA

DNA: TGTGCCACCAGTGATTCTACCCCAGGGATGGACAATGAGCAGTTCTTC
CDR3: CATSDSTPGMDNEQFF
V: TRBV24-1
J: TRBJ2-1
size: few
D: NA

DNA: TGCAGTGCCAGCCCCATGGGGGGCGGCACTGAAGCTTTCTTT
CDR3: CSASPMGGGTEAFF
V: TRBV20-1
J: TRBJ1-1
size: many
D: NA

DNA: TGCGCCAGCAGCTTAGTATCTGGAAACACCATATATTTT
CDR3: CASSLVSGNTIYF
V: TRBV5-1
J: TRBJ1-3
size: many
D: NA

DNA: TGTGCCAGCAGTCTATGGGCAGGGGGCGCGAGGAACACTGAAGCTTTCTTT
CDR3: CASSLWAGGARNTEAFF
V: TRBV12-3/TRBV12-4
J: TRBJ1-1
size: many
D: TRBD1

DNA: TGTGCCAGCAGTGTCCGGGGGCCCCAGCATTTT
CDR3: CASSVRGPQHF
V: TRBV28
J: TRBJ1-5
size: few
D: NA

DNA: TGTGCCAGCAGTGGCGGGAGTAATTCACCCCTCCACTTT
CDR3: CASSGGSNSPLHF
V: TRBV6-5
J: TRBJ1-6
size: NA
D: NA

DNA: TGCGCCAGCAGCGCCGGGTCCCTAAATCAGCCCCAGCATTTT
CDR3: CASSAGSLNQPQHF
V: TRBV5-1
J: TRBJ1-5
size: many
D: NA

DNA: TGCAGTGCTAGGAGAAGCGTTGTGGGCCGTGTCGGGGAGCTGTTTTTT
CDR3: CSARRSVVGRVGELFF
V: TRBV20-1
J: TRBJ2-2
size: few
D: NA